This TCR beta chain came from a study of beta chain features in type 1 diabetes listed by TCRdb under 2018. General notes on the study: Mean age, gender distribution, total cell number and subset yield did not differ between patients and healthy donors. In the study, TCRB repertoires of sorted circulating CD4+ T cell subsets from recently diagnosed type 1 diabetes patients were compared with those of matched healthy donors. Naive and central memory subsets were obtained from all 28 donors, but regulatory and stem cell-like memory subsets were isolated from only 8 patients and about 8 healthy donors. A total of 85 million to 110 million sorted cells were examined across all samples, and RNA yield correlated strongly with the number of cells per subset.

Its CDR3 holds 17 amino acids, cysteine through phenylalanine. The entry retains the CDR3 DNA only, 51 bases that are in frame from base 1. In the germline V gene (reference sequence), CDR1 corresponds to GTSNPN and CDR2 to SVGIG. Trimming takes 0 bases from V and 0 bases from J, and the germline ends sit 15 bases apart. Each donor gave one peripheral blood draw, averaging about 100 mL, which was collected into heparinised tubes. Using a panel that included CD45RO, CCR7, CD25, CD127, CD95 and CD27, naive, central memory, regulatory and stem cell-like memory CD4+ T cells were sorted on a BD FACSAria II. Purity was above 95% for every sorted population. PBMCs were isolated immediately by Lymphoprep density gradient centrifugation and stained directly without culture. To minimize batch effects, samples were stained and sorted in pairs, one healthy donor with one patient per experiment. Results the study describes overall, beyond this receptor: PCR may preferentially amplify shorter templates, but because patient and control samples were amplified and corrected together, any resulting skew would affect both groups equally. Naive, central memory and regulatory TCRB repertoires appeared more similar among patients than among healthy donors. Because cDNA was sequenced instead of genomic DNA, activated cells with high expression could be over-represented, although the groups did not differ in activation or CD3 levels. Type 1 diabetes patients showed a moderate but significant shortening of TCRB CDR3 length in all four CD4+ subsets. At VDJ recombination sites, patients with type 1 diabetes made fewer insertions and deleted more nucleotides, a pattern implying thymic rearrangement abnormalities. Because the HLA sub-analyses included only small numbers of individuals, any influence of HLA type on TCRB rearrangement was left unresolved.

The entire isolated RNA was reverse transcribed using the High Capacity cDNA Reverse Transcription Kit, and thus expressed TCRB transcripts were sequenced. Naive, central memory and regulatory T cell samples underwent deep immunoSEQ sequencing, averaging roughly 3.5 million total reads per sample. Sorted cells were lysed in RLT buffer and RNA was extracted with DNase-treated RNeasy Micro or Mini kits, depending on cell number. To prevent cross-contamination, every cell subset was processed on its own, while patient and healthy donor samples were processed together. Using the immunoSEQ multiplex PCR, TCRB sequences were amplified from cDNA into 87-bp fragments spanning the CDR3 region. Amplicons were sequenced on the Illumina HiSeq platform. From the authors' description of their analysis: Synthetic template baselines were used to correct PCR bias computationally, reads within Hamming distance 2 were collapsed together, and singletons that could not be merged were discarded. Reads were aligned against IMGT so that V, D and J genes, CDR3 length and insertions or deletions at six rearrangement sites could be assigned. Clonotype counts were normalized to sorted cell number within each subset before computing true diversity and Gini coefficients with the tcR R package. The overlap coefficient, calculated on TCRB nucleotide sequences, was used to measure repertoire sharing. Out-of-frame TCRB sequences from naive cells were analyzed as a proxy for the pre-selection repertoire. In its TCRdb copy, this immuneACCESS table keeps in-frame sequences only and misses some clones. Where compared with another copy, unresolved V genes explain less than half of these, and the others have no known cause. The D gene and trimming were derived from the DNA, and the V and J assignments and clone size from that table. This sample comprises 150,000 or so clones, roughly 60% of them detected only once. About 0.091% of the sample belongs to the ten largest clones.

This clone has just a few counts. The target of this receptor is not known. No base qualities exist here, and no much larger clone lies one base off it. This chain joins TRBV30 to TRBJ2-1; confidence is insufficient to name the D gene. Sequencing was carried out using naive CD4+ T cells from blood. This specimen's cell subset or site label, interpreted: true naive CD4+ T cells. This TCR derives from a man under 40 with type 1 diabetes. The DNA sequence reads TGTGCCTGGAGTGTTGGGTTACGGGTTCCCTCCTACAATGAGCAGTTCTTC. Its protein reads: CAWSVGLRVPSYNEQFF.